This TCR beta chain was identified during a study of T cells in Graves' hyperthyroidism and ophthalmopathy. An absence of ophthalmopathy progression within 18 months meant stable Graves' hyperthyroidism. Those patients with uncontrolled infection, other autoimmune disease, pregnancy or lactation were excluded. Orbital computed tomography, thyroid ultrasound, serum thyroxine and TRAb, and clinical symptoms together informed the diagnoses. This CDR3 spans 17 amino acids. Germline CDR1 is SGHTA and CDR2 is FQGTGA. Trimming at V came to 5 bases and at J to 5 bases, leaving 14 bases not matched to a gene. From RNA transcripts, TCR beta CDR3 regions were amplified. A first-round RT-PCR of the TCR CDR3 used the HTBI primer set. One entry per CDR3 protein, called by TCRdb with MiXCR from the multiplex PCR reads. The sample includes 560,000 or so distinct CDR3 sequences, more than 45% of them seen just once.

The TCR was taken from a woman aged 18-29 years with Graves' hyperthyroidism. V and J are TRBV7-3 and TRBJ2-2, with 7 positions matching TRBD2. Sequenced material: peripheral blood or thyroid tissue (not recorded which). The CDR3 DNA is TGTGCCAGCAGCCATGGGGGGGACTCCGGAACGACCGGGGAGCTGTTTTTT. Residues: CASSHGGDSGTTGELFF.